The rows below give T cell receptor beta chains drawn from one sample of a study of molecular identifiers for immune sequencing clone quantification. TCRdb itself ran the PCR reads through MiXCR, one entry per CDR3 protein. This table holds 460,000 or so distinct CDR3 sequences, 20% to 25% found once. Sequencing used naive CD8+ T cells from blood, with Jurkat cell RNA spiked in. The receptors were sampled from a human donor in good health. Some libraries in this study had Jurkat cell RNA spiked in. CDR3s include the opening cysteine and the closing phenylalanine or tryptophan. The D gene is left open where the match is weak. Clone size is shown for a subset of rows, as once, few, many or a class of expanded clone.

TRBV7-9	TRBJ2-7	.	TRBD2	TGTGCCAGCAGCTTAGCTATAGCGGGGGGTAGTATGGAGCAGTACTTC	CASSLAIAGGSMEQYF
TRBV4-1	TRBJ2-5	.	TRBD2	TGCGCCAGCAGCCAAGAGCCAGCGGGAGCCCGCTTCCAAGAGACCCAGTACTTC	CASSQEPAGARFQETQYF
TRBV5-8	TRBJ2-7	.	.	TGTGCCAGCAGCCTGGGGTATGGCTACGAGCAGTACTTC	CASSLGYGYEQYF
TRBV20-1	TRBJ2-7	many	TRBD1	TGCAGTGCTAGGGCCCGGACAGGGCTCTACGAGCAGTACTTC	CSARARTGLYEQYF
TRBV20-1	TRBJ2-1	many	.	TGCAGTGCTAGACTTCGGACTGACTACAATGAGCAGTTCTTC	CSARLRTDYNEQFF
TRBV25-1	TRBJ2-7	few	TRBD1	TGTGCCAGCAGTGCTCTCGGGACAGGGTTCTACGAGCAGTACTTC	CASSALGTGFYEQYF
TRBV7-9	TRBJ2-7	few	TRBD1	TGTGCCAGCAGTCAGACCGGGACAGGGGACGCCTACGAGCAGTACTTC	CASSQTGTGDAYEQYF
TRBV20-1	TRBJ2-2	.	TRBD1	TGCAGTGCCCAATGGATCGAGAACCCCTCGGGACAGGGCACCGGGGAGCTGTTTTTT	CSAQWIENPSGQGTGELFF
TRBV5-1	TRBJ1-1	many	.	TGCGCCAGCAGGGTAGGCACTGAAGCTTTCTTT	CASRVGTEAFF
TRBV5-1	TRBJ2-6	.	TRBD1	TGCGCCAGCAGCTTTGAGGTGCTTGGGACAGCTGGGGCCAACGTCCTGACTTTC	CASSFEVLGTAGANVLTF
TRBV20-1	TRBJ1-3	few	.	TGCAGTGCTCGGATCCTCTCTGGAAACACCATATATTTT	CSARILSGNTIYF
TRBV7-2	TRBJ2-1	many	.	TGTGCCAGCAGCATAAAGACAGGGATGGCGGGAGGCTGGTACAATGAGCAGTTCTTC	CASSIKTGMAGGWYNEQFF
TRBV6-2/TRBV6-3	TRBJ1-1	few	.	TGTGCCAGCAGCTACAGGGCCCGAGGGACTGAAGCTTTCTTT	CASSYRARGTEAFF
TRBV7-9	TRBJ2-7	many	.	TGTGCCAGCAGCCCCCTACAGGGACCTCTCTTC	CASSPLQGPLF
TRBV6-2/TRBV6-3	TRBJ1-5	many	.	TGTGCCAGCAGCTGGACGTCTATCAGTGATCAGCCCCAGCATTTT	CASSWTSISDQPQHF
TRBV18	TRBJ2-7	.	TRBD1	TGTGCCAGCTCACCACCACTGGGACAGCGCCTCTCCTACGAGCAGTACTTC	CASSPPLGQRLSYEQYF
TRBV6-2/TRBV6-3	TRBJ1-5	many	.	TGTGCCAGCAGACTAACAGGGTTAACGGGTCAGCCCCAGCATTTT	CASRLTGLTGQPQHF
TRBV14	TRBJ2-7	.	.	TGTGCCAGCAGCCAAGATTTTTGGCAGGAGCAGTACTTC	CASSQDFWQEQYF
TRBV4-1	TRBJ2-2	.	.	TGCGCCAGCAGCCAAGATCAAGGGCCTGCGAACACCGGGGAGCTGTTTTTT	CASSQDQGPANTGELFF
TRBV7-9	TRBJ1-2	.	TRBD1	TGTGCCAGCAGCTCCGGGACAGCTTATAACTATGGCTACACCTTC	CASSSGTAYNYGYTF
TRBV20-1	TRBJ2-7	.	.	TGCAGTGCTGGTAGGGGGGGGTACGAGCAGTACTTC	CSAGRGGYEQYF
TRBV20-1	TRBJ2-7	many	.	TGCAGTGCTAGAGACCAGCGGTCCTACGAGCAGTACTTC	CSARDQRSYEQYF
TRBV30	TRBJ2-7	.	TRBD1	TGTGCCTGGAGTACCCTAGGGACAGGGGTCTCCTACGAGCAGTACTTC	CAWSTLGTGVSYEQYF
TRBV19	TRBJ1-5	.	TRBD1	TGTGCCAGTAGTACAACGGGACAGGGTCCCGATCAGCCCCAGCATTTT	CASSTTGQGPDQPQHF
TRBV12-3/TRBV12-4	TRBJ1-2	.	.	TGTGCCAGCAGTTACGGGACAACCTATGGCTACACCTTC	CASSYGTTYGYTF
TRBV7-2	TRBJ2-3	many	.	TGTGCCAGCAGTCCAGACAGGCAACTTCTCGCCGCAGATACGCAGTATTTT	CASSPDRQLLAADTQYF
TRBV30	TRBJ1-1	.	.	TGTGCCGGATGGAGCATGAACACTGAAGCTTTCTTT	CAGWSMNTEAFF
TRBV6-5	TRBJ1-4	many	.	TGTGCCAGCAGTACACAGGGATCGGATGAAAAACTGTTTTTT	CASSTQGSDEKLFF
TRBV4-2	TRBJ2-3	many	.	TGTGCCAGCAGCCAAGATGTTCCTGCCGGTGGCCCCACAGATACGCAGTATTTT	CASSQDVPAGGPTDTQYF
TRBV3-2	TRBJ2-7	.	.	TGTGCCAGCAGCCAGTGGGGATGGAGCGGGGACTGCTACGAGCAGTACTTC	CASSQWGWSGDCYEQYF
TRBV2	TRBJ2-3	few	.	TGTGCCGGCAGTGAGGCCCTGGGACACACAGATACGCAGTATTTT	CAGSEALGHTDTQYF
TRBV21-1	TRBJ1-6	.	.	TGTGCCGGCAGCAAAGAGGATCTCCCTCGGGTTTCACCCCTCCACTTT	CAGSKEDLPRVSPLHF
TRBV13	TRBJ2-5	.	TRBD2	TGTGCCAGCAGCATTAAAAGGGAGGGTGAGACCCAGTACTTC	CASSIKREGETQYF
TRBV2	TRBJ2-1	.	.	TGTGCCAGCATTCGAACCTTACGCTACAATGAGCAGTTCTTC	CASIRTLRYNEQFF
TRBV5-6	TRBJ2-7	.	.	TGTGCCAGCAGCTTCCAGGGGAGGTACGAGCAGTACTTC	CASSFQGRYEQYF
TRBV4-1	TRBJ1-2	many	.	TGCGCCAGCAGCCCGAAACAGGGTTCGTACTATGGCTACACCTTC	CASSPKQGSYYGYTF
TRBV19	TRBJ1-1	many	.	TGTGCCAGTACCCTAGGCACTGAAGCTTTCTTT	CASTLGTEAFF
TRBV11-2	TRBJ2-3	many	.	TGTGCCAGCAGTCCCACGACAGGCTTCCCAGATACGCAGTATTTT	CASSPTTGFPDTQYF
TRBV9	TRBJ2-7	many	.	TGTGCCAGCAGCGTAGACTTTAGCGGTTACGAGCAGTACTTC	CASSVDFSGYEQYF
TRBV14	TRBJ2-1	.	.	TGTGCCAGCAGCCAAGAACAGGGAGTGAGCTCCTACAATGAGCAGTTCTTC	CASSQEQGVSSYNEQFF
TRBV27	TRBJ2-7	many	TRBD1	TGTGCCAGCAGTTTGGGGACAGGGGTTCACGAGCAGTACTTC	CASSLGTGVHEQYF
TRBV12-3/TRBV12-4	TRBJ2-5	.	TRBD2	TGTGCCAGCAGTTACGGACTAGCGGGGGTTGAGACCCAGTACTTC	CASSYGLAGVETQYF
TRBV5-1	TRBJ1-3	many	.	TGCGCCAGCAGCGAAGGGGGCTCTGGAAACACCATATATTTT	CASSEGGSGNTIYF
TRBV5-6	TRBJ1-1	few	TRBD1	TGTGCCAGCAGCTGGGACAGGGGTGTAGGCACTGAAGCTTTCTTT	CASSWDRGVGTEAFF
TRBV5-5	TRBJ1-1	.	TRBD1	TGTGCCAGCAGCTTGGCCCCGGGACAGGGGACTGAAGCTTTCTTT	CASSLAPGQGTEAFF
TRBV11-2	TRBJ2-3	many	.	TGTGCCAGCAGCCCCAGGGGGGGGGAGACAGATACGCAGTATTTT	CASSPRGGETDTQYF
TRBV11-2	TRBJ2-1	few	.	TGTGCCAGCAGCTTAGGGCATTCGCAGAATGAGCAGTTCTTC	CASSLGHSQNEQFF